The 16 T cell receptor beta chains below were found in one sample sequenced in a study of T cells after yellow fever vaccination. TCRdb processed the 5' RACE reads anew with MiXCR; each CDR3 protein has one entry. The table includes roughly 260,000 distinct CDR3 sequences, about an eighth detected once. Specimen: CD4+ T cells sorted from PBMCs, collected 45 days after the yellow fever booster vaccination. The receptors stem from a man aged 30 to 45 who received the YFV17D yellow fever vaccine.

The CDR3 sequence is CASRPVRDTEAFF. CDR3 DNA sequence: TGTGCCAGCAGGCCCGTAAGGGACACTGAAGCTTTCTTT. V and J are TRBV6-1 and TRBJ1-1; unclear D gene. V was clipped by 6 bases and J by 3 bases, with 11 bases between them. Per germline, CDR1 MNHNS and CDR2 SASEGT. This CDR3 has 13 amino acids.

This chain joins TRBV20-1 and TRBJ2-7; 13 nucleotides match TRBD2. Germline loops: CDR1 DFQATT, CDR2 SNEGSKA (reference sequence). CDR3 length equals 13 residues. V was clipped by 5 bases and J by 6 bases; unmatched bases: 4. The CDR3 sequence: CSAGLAGVGEQYF. The CDR3 DNA reads TGCAGTGCTGGACTAGCGGGAGTCGGCGAGCAGTACTTC.

This clonotype was observed a handful of times. V is TRBV20-1 and J is TRBJ2-3; tentatively, D is TRBD2 (5 bases). The V end lost 5 bases, the J end lost 5 bases, and 17 bases lay between the germline ends. CDR1 is DFQATT, CDR2 SNEGSKA, per germline (reference sequence). This CDR3 has 14 residues. The CDR3 spells CSACLRDLGDTQYF. The CDR3 bases are TGCAGTGCTTGCCTACGGGATTTGGGAGATACGCAGTATTTT.

The chain has TRBV5-1 and TRBJ2-3; 10 bases align to TRBD2. CDR1 SGHRS and CDR2 YFSETQ come from the germline V gene. Trimming took 0 bases from V and 2 from J; bases not matched to a gene: 3. The CDR3 has 16 residues. CDR3 loop: CASSLEAGGLTDTQYF. The CDR3 DNA sequence: TGCGCCAGCAGCTTGGAAGCGGGAGGGCTCACAGATACGCAGTATTTT.

This chain joins TRBV12-3 or TRBV12-4 and TRBJ2-7; tentative D call: TRBD2 (5 bases). V was trimmed by 3 bases and J by 4 bases, leaving 10 bases between them. CDR3 size: 13 residues. The CDR3 nucleotides are TGTGCCAGCAGTTTTAAGGGAGAGTACGAGCAGTACTTC. It yields the protein CASSFKGEYEQYF.

This clonotype was seen a handful of times. The V call is TRBV7-9, the J call TRBJ1-1, with unresolved D. CDR1 is SEHNR, CDR2 FQNEAQ, per germline (reference sequence). The CDR3 is 14 amino acids. The V end was cut by 0 bases, the J end by 1 base, with 6 bases between. This CDR3 reads CASSLAPGNTEAFF. CDR3 nucleotides: TGTGCCAGCAGCTTAGCGCCGGGGAACACTGAAGCTTTCTTT.

In this sample, this clonotype turned up many times. The V call is TRBV7-9, the J call TRBJ2-7; a weak D match, TRBD1 (5 bases). V lost 5 bases to trimming and J lost 3 bases, with 17 bases between them. Germline V gene data show CDR1 as SEHNR and CDR2 as FQNEAQ (reference sequence). The CDR3 has 15 residues. The CDR3 protein is CASSGLGQGYYEQYF. CDR3 DNA sequence: TGTGCCAGCAGCGGCCTAGGGCAGGGCTACTACGAGCAGTACTTC.

This clonotype came up many times. This chain connects TRBV15 to TRBJ2-3, with D uncertain. V was cut by 0 bases and J by 9 bases, with 7 bases left in between. CDR1 is LNHNV, CDR2 YYDKDF, per germline (reference sequence). The CDR3 extends over 12 amino acids. The CDR3 here is CATSRDQRTQYF. Written as DNA, the CDR3 is TGTGCCACCAGCAGAGATCAACGCACGCAGTATTTT.

The V gene is TRBV10-3, the J gene TRBJ2-3; 12 bases are a match to TRBD2. The V gene's germline CDR1 is ENHRY and CDR2 SYGVKD. Trimming took 8 bases from V and 3 from J; bases not matched to a gene: 0. The length of the CDR3 is 13 residues. Here the CDR3 reads CAIGLAGTDTQYF. DNA of the CDR3: TGTGCCATCGGACTAGCGGGAACAGATACGCAGTATTTT.

This sequence joins TRBV19 and TRBJ2-7; no clear D. The CDR3 is 13 amino acids. Trimming shortened V by 5 bases and J by 5 bases, and 13 bases separated the two germline ends. Germline-derived CDR1 and CDR2 are LNHDA and SQIVND (reference sequence). Written as DNA, the CDR3 is TGTGCCAGTAGTGTCAATCAAGACCACGAGCAGTACTTC. Its translation is CASSVNQDHEQYF.

This clonotype was picked up a small number of times. The chain couples TRBV12-5 to TRBJ2-1, with 12 positions matching TRBD2. CDR1 is LGHNT and CDR2 is FRNRAP in the germline V gene. The J segment lost 7 bases and the V segment lost 5 bases, leaving 6 bases of the junction unmatched. This CDR3 has 15 residues. As DNA, the CDR3 is TGTGCTAGTGGTATGACTAGCGGGAGTAGGAATGAGCAGTTCTTC. Protein: CASGMTSGSRNEQFF.

This clonotype turned up a few times. The chain uses TRBV11-2 and TRBJ2-3; weak D call: TRBD2 (5 bases). V was cut by 5 bases and J by 3 bases, with 24 bases left in between. The CDR3 has 18 residues. Germline V gene data show CDR1 as SGHAT and CDR2 as FQNNGV. CDR3 residues: CASSRTHISGSRTDTQYF. The CDR3 region has the DNA TGTGCCAGCAGCCGAACCCATATATCGGGATCACGTACAGATACGCAGTATTTT.

This clonotype occurred a few times. The chain recombines TRBV7-8 with TRBJ2-7, with TRBD1 matching over 7 bases. Germline CDR1 SGHVS, CDR2 FQNEAQ. The CDR3 is 16 amino acids. Trimming at V came to 5 bases and at J to 2 bases, leaving 12 bases not matched to a gene. Here the CDR3 DNA reads TGTGCCAGCAGCGCCGGGACAGCCATTAGTACCTACGAGCAGTACTTC. Residues: CASSAGTAISTYEQYF.

The chain couples TRBV24-1 to TRBJ2-3; no definite D call. CDR1 KGHDR and CDR2 SFDVKD come from the germline V gene. The CDR3 is 14 amino acids. V shed 0 bases and J shed 6 bases, with 9 bases lying between them. CDR3 in DNA: TGTGCCACCAGTGATTTGGGTAGTGGCGATACGCAGTATTTT. This sequence encodes CATSDLGSGDTQYF.

The chain recombines TRBV20-1 with TRBJ2-1; TRBD2 matches 9 bases. CDR1 is DFQATT, CDR2 SNEGSKA, per germline (reference sequence). V gave up 5 bases and J gave up 8 bases; unmatched junction bases: 13. The CDR3 is made up of 15 amino acids. DNA of the CDR3: TGCAGTGCTCCAATCGGGACTAGCTACGAGGATGAGCAGTTCTTC. Protein product: CSAPIGTSYEDEQFF.

V and J are TRBV4-3 and TRBJ2-3; no clear D. Trimming pared 6 bases from V and 4 bases from J, leaving 11 bases between. This CDR3 has 13 amino acids. CDR1 LGHNA and CDR2 YSLEER come from the germline V gene. This chain's CDR3 is CASSPSLPDTQYF. The CDR3 DNA sequence: TGCGCCAGCAGTCCTAGTCTCCCAGATACGCAGTATTTT.